This T cell receptor beta chain was retrieved from a study of blood T cell repertoires in COVID-19. TCRdb's copy holds only in-frame clones and misses some; the assay was immunoSEQ multiplex PCR. This table has approximately 100,000 clones, 88% appearing once. This clone has more than one count but fewer than ten. The CDR3 is 16 amino acids. V was shortened by 0 bases and J by 6 bases, with 16 bases between the two germline ends. Germline assignment: CDR1 SGDLS and CDR2 YYNGEE. Sequencing was done on a sample of peripheral blood. The J gene is TRBJ2-1, the V gene TRBV9; the D gene is possibly TRBD2 (6 bases). The clonotype comes from a woman aged 55-69 years with acute or convalescent COVID-19. This CDR3 is CASSVGWDSLVNEQFF. CDR3 sequence (DNA): TGTGCCAGCAGCGTAGGCTGGGACTCCTTGGTCAATGAGCAGTTCTTC.